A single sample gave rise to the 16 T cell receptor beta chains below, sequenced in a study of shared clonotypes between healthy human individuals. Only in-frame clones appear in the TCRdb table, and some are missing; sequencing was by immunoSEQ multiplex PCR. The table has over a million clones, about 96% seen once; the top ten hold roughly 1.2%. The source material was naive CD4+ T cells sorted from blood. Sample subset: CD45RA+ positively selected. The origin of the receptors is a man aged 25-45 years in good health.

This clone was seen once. The CDR3 spells CSVPRGAGEQFF. CDR3 DNA sequence: TGCAGCGTCCCCAGGGGGGCGGGTGAGCAGTTCTTC. The chain is built from TRBV29-1 and TRBJ2-1; possibly TRBD1 for D (7 bases). V dropped 6 bases and J dropped 9 bases, with 15 bases sitting between them. The germline V gene has CDR1 SQVTM and CDR2 ANQGSEA. This CDR3 spans 12 amino acids.

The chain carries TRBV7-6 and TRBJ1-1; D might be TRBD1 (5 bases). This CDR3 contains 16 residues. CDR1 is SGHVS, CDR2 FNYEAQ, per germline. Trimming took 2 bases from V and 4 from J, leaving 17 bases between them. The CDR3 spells CASSLRQGALVTEAFF. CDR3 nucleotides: TGTGCCAGCAGCTTACGTCAAGGGGCGCTGGTCACTGAAGCTTTCTTT.

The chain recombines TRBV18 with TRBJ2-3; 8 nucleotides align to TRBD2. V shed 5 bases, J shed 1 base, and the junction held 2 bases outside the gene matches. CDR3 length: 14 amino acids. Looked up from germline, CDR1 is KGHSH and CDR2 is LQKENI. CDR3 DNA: TGTGCCAGCTCATCGACTAGCGGCACAGATACGCAGTATTTT. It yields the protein CASSSTSGTDTQYF.

The CDR3: CASSQGKGPRNTGELFF. CDR3 bases: TGCGCCAGCAGCCAAGGGAAGGGCCCCCGGAACACCGGGGAGCTGTTTTTT. The chain employs TRBV4-1 and TRBJ2-2; D is ambiguous. This CDR3 comprises 17 residues. V was cut by 1 base and J by 1 base, with 13 bases left in between. From germline, CDR1 is MGHRA and CDR2 YSYEKL.

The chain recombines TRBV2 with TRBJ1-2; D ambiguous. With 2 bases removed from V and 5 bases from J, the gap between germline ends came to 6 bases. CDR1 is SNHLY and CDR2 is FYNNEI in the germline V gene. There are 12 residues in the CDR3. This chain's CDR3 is CASSEKWYGYTF. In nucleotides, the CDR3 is TGTGCCAGCAGTGAAAAATGGTATGGCTACACCTTC.

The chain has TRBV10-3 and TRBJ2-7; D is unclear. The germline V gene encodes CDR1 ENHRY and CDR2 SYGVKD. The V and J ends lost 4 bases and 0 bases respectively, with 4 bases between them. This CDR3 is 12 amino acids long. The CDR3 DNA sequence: TGTGCCATCAGTGGGAGCTCCTACGAGCAGTACTTC. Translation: CAISGSSYEQYF.

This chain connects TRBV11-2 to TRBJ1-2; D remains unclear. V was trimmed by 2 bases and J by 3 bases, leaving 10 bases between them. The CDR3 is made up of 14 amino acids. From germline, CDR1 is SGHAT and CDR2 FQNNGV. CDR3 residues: CASSLHGVDYGYTF. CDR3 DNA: TGTGCCAGCAGCTTACATGGGGTGGACTATGGCTACACCTTC.

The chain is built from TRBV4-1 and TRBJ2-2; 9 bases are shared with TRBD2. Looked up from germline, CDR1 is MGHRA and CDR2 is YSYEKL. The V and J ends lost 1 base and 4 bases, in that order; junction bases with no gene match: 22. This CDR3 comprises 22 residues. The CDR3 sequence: CASSQGGGSRIAGERRTGELFF. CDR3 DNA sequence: TGCGCCAGCAGCCAAGGAGGGGGCAGTCGGATAGCGGGAGAGCGGCGCACCGGGGAGCTGTTTTTT.

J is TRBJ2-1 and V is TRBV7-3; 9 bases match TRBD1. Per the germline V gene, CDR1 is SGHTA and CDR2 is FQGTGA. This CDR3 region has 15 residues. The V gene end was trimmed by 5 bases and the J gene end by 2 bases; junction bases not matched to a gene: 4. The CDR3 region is CASSPRQGAYNEQFF. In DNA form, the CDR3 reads TGTGCCAGCAGCCCCCGACAGGGGGCCTACAATGAGCAGTTCTTC.

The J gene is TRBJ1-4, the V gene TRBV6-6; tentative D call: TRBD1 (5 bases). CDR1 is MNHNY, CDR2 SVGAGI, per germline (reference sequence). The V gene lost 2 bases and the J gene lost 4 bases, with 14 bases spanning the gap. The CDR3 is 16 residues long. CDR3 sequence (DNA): TGTGCCAGCAGTTACGCCAACGGGGGGTTTAATGAAAAACTGTTTTTT. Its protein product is CASSYANGGFNEKLFF.

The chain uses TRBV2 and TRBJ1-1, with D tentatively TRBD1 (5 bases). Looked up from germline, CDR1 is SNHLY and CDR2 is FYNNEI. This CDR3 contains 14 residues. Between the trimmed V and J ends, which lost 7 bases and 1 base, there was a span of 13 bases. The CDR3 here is CASKSGQGNTEAFF. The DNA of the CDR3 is TGTGCCAGCAAGAGTGGGCAGGGGAACACTGAAGCTTTCTTT.

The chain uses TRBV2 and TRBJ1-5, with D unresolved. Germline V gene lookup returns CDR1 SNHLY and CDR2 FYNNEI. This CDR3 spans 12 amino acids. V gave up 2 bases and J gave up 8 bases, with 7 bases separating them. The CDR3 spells CASSESGKPQHF. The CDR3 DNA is TGTGCCAGCAGTGAATCGGGGAAGCCCCAGCATTTT.

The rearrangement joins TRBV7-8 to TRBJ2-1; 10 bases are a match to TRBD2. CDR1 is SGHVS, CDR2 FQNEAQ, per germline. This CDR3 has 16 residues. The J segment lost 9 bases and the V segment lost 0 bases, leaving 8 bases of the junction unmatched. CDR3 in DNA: TGTGCCAGCAGCTTAGCGCGTCTAGCGGGAGTGGGTGAGCAGTTCTTC. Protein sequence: CASSLARLAGVGEQFF.

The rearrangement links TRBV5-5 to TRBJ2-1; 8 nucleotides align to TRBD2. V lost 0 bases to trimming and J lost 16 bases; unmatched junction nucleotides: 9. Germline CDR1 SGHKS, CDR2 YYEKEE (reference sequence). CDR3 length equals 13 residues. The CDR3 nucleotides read TGTGCCAGCAGCTTGGAGACGGGGGGGCCGCTCTTCTTC. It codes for CASSLETGGPLFF.

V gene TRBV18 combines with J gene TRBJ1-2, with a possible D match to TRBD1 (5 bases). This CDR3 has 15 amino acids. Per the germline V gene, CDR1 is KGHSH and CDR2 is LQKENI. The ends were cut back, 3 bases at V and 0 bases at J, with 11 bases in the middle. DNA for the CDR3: TGTGCCAGCTCACCCGGGACGGACCCTAACTATGGCTACACCTTC. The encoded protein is CASSPGTDPNYGYTF.

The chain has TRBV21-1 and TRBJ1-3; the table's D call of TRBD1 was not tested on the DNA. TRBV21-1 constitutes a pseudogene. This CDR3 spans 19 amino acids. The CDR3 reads CASSKSLGQLTNSGNTIYF. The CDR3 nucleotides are TGTGCCAGCAGCAAAAGCTTGGGGCAATTAACGAACTCTGGAAACACCATATATTTT.